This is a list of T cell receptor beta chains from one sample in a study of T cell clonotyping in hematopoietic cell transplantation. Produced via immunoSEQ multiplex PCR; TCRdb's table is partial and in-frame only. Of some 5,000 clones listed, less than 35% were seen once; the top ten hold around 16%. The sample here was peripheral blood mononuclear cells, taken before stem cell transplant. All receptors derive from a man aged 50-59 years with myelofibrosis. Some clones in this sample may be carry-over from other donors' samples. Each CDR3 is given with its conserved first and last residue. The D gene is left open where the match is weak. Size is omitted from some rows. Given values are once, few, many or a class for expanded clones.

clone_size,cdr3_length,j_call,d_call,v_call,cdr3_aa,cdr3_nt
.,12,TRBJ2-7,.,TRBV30,CAWSVDRGEQYF,TGTGCCTGGAGTGTGGACCGGGGCGAGCAGTACTTC
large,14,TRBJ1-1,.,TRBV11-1,CASSLRNRDTEAFF,TGTGCCAGCAGCTTAAGAAACAGGGACACTGAAGCTTTCTTT
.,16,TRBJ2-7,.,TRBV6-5,CASSYSLGFRFYEQYF,TGTGCCAGCAGTTACTCCCTGGGGTTCCGTTTCTACGAGCAGTACTTC
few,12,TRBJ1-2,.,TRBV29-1,CSGRTVPYGYTF,TGCAGCGGGCGGACAGTCCCCTATGGCTACACCTTC
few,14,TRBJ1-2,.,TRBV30,CAWSYRADLYGYTF,TGTGCCTGGAGTTACAGGGCCGACCTCTATGGCTACACCTTC
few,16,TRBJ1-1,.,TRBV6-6,CASSYSDWPRNTEAFF,TGTGCCAGCAGTTACTCGGATTGGCCAAGGAATACTGAAGCTTTCTTT
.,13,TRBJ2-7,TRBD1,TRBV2,CASSWDRDYEQYF,TGTGCCAGCAGCTGGGACAGGGACTACGAGCAGTACTTC
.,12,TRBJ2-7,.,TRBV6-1,CASTHGHYEQYF,TGTGCCAGCACCCACGGACACTACGAGCAGTACTTC
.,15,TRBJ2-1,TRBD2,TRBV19,CASSKTSGSYNEQFF,TGTGCCAGTAGTAAGACTAGCGGATCCTACAATGAGCAGTTCTTC
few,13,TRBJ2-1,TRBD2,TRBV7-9,CAGAGGPDNEQFF,TGTGCTGGAGCGGGAGGGCCGGACAATGAGCAGTTCTTC
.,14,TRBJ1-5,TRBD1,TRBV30,CAWSGQGGRQPQHF,TGTGCCTGGAGTGGACAGGGGGGGCGACAGCCCCAGCATTTT